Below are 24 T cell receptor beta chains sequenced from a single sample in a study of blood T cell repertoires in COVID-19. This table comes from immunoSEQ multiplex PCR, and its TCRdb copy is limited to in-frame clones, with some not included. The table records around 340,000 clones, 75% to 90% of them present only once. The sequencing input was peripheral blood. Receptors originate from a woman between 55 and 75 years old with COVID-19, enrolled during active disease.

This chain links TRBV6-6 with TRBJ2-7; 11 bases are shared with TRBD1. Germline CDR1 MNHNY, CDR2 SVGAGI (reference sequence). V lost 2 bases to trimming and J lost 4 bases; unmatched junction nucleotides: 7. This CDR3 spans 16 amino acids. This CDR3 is CASSYGGQGVRYEQYF. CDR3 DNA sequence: TGTGCCAGCAGTTACGGGGGACAGGGGGTGAGGTACGAGCAGTACTTC.

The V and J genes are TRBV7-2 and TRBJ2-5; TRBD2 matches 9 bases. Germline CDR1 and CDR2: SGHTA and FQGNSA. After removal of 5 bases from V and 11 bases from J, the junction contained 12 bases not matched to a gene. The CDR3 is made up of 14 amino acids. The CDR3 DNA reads TGTGCCAGCAGCCCTGGGCTGGTAGCGGGGGATCAGTACTTC. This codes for CASSPGLVAGDQYF.

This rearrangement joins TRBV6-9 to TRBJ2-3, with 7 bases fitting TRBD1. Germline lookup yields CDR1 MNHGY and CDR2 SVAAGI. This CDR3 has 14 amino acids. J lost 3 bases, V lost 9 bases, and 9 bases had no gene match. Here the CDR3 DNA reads TGTGCCAGGGAGAAGGGACAGAAGACAGATACGCAGTATTTT. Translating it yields CAREKGQKTDTQYF.

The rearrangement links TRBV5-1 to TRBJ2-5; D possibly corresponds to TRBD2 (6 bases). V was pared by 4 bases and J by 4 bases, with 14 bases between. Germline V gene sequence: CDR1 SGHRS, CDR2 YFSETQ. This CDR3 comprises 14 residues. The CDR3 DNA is TGCGCCAGCAGCCGCGGGACCGACGGAGAGACCCAGTACTTC. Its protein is CASSRGTDGETQYF.

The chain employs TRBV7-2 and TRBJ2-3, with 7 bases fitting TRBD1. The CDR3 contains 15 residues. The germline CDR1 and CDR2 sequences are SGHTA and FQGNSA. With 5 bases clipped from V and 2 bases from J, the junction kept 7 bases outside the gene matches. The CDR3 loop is CASSMTGSNTDTQYF. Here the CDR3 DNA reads TGTGCCAGCAGCATGACAGGGTCGAACACAGATACGCAGTATTTT.

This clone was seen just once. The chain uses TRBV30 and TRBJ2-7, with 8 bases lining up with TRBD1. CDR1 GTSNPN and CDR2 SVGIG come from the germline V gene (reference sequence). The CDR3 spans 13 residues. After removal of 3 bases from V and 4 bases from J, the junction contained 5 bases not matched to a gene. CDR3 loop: CAWSRGLEYEQYF. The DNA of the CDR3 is TGTGCCTGGAGCAGGGGGCTCGAGTACGAGCAGTACTTC.

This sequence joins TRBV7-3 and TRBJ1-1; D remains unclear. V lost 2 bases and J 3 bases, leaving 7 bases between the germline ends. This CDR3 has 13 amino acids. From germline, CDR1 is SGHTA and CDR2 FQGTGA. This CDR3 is CASSLDTYTEAFF. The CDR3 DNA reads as TGTGCCAGCAGCTTAGACACGTACACTGAAGCTTTCTTT.

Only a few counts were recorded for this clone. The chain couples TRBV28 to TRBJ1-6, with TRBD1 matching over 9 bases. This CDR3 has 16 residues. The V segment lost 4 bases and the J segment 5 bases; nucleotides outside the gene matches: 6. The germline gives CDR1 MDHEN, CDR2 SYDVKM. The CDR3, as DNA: TGTGCCAGCAGTTCCCCCCGACAGGGGGATAATTCACCCCTCCACTTT. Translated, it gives CASSSPRQGDNSPLHF. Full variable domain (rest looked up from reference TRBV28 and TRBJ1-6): DVKVTQSSRYLVKRTGEKVFLECVQDMDHENMFWYRQDPGLGLRLIYFSYDVKMKEKGDIPEGYSVSREKKERFSLILESASTNQTSMYLCASSSPRQGDNSPLHFGNGTRLTVT.

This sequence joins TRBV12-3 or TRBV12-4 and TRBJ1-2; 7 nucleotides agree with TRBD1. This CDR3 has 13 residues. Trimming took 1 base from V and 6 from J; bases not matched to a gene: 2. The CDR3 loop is CASSLGQGHGYTF. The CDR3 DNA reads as TGTGCCAGCAGTTTAGGACAGGGCCATGGCTACACCTTC.

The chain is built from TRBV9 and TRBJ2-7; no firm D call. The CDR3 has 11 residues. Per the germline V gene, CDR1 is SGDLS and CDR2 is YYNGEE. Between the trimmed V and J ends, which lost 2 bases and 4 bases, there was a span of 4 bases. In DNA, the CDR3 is TGTGCCAGCAGCGTTACATACGAGCAGTACTTC. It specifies CASSVTYEQYF.

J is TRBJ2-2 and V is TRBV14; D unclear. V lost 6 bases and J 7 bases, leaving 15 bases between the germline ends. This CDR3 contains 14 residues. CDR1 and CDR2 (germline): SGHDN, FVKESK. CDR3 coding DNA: TGTGCCAGCAGTCAATTCTTTGCCGGCGGGGAGCTGTTTTTT. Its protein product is CASSQFFAGGELFF.

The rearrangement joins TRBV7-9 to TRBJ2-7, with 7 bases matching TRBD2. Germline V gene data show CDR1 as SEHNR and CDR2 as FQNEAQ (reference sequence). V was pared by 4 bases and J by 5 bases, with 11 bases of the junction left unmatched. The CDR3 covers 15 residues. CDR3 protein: CASSSPGRAADEQYF. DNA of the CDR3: TGTGCCAGCAGCTCCCCGGGGAGGGCGGCGGACGAGCAGTACTTC.

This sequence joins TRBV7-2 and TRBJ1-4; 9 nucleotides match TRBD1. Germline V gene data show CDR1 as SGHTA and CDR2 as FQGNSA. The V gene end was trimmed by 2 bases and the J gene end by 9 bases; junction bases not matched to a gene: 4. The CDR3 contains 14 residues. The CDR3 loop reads CASSLLTGGKKLFF. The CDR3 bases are TGTGCCAGCAGCTTACTGACAGGGGGTAAAAAACTGTTTTTT.

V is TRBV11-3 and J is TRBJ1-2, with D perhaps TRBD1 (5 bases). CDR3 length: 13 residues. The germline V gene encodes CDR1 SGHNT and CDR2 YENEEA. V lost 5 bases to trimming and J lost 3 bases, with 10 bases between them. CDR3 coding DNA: TGTGCCAGCAGCCAAGGGGTCGACTATGGCTACACCTTC. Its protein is CASSQGVDYGYTF.

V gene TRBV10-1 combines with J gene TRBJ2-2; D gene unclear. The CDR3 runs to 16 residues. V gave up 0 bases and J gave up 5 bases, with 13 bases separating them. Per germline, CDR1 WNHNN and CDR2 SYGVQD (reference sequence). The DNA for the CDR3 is TGCGCCAGCAGTGAGTCTCACGCCGACTTTACCGGGGAGCTGTTTTTT. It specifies CASSESHADFTGELFF.

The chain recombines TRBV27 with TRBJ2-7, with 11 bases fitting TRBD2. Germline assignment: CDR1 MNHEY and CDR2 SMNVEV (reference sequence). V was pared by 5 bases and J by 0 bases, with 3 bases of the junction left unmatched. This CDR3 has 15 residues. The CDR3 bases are TGTGCCAGCAGTCTAGCGGGGGGCCCCTCCTACGAGCAGTACTTC. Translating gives CASSLAGGPSYEQYF.

CDR3 DNA: TGTGCCACCAGCAGAGGTATCCAGGCGAGCAAAACTGAAGCTTTCTTT. It translates to CATSRGIQASKTEAFF. The chain carries TRBV15 and TRBJ1-1; D is uncertain. Trimming left V 1 base short and J 5 bases short, with 17 bases between. The V gene's germline CDR1 is LNHNV and CDR2 YYDKDF (reference sequence). CDR3 length: 16 amino acids. Using reference TRBV15 and TRBJ1-1 for the parts outside the CDR3, the full variable domain is DAMVIQNPRYQVTQFGKPVTLSCSQTLNHNVMYWYQQKSSQAPKLLFHYYDKDFNNEADTPDNFQSRRPNTSFCFLDIRSPGLGDTAMYLCATSRGIQASKTEAFFGQGTRLTVV.

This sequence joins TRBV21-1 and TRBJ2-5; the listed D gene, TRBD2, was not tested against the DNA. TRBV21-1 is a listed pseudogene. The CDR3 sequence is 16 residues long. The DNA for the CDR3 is TGTGCCAGCAGCAACCTAGCGGGGGGGCCAAAGCAGACCCAGTACTTC. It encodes CASSNLAGGPKQTQYF.

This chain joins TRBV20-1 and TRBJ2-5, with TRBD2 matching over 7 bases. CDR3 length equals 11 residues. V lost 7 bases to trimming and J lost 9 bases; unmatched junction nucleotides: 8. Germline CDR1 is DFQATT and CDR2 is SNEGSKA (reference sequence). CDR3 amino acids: CSGASGLAQYF. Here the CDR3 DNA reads TGCAGTGGAGCTAGCGGCTTGGCCCAGTACTTC.

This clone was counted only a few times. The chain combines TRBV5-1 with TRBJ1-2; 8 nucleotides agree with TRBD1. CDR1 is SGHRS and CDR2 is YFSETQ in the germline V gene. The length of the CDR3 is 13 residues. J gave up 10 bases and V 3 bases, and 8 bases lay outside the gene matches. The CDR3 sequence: CASSWGQAGDYTF. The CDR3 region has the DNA TGCGCCAGCAGCTGGGGACAGGCTGGAGACTACACCTTC.

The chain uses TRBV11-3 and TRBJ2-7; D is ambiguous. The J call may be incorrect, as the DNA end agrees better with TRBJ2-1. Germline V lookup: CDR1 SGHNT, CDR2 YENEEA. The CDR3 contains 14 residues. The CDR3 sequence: CASSLAPRLNEQFF. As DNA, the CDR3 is TGTGCCAGCAGCTTAGCCCCCAGGCTCAATGAGCAGTTCTTC.

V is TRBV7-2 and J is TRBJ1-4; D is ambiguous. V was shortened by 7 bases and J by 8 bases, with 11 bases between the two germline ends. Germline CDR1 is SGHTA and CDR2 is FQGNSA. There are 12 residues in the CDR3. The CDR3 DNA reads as TGTGCCAGCACCCCTAGAGGGGAAAAACTGTTTTTT. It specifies CASTPRGEKLFF.

This chain's CDR3 is CASTKGGDYGYTF. In nucleotides, the CDR3 is TGTGCCAGCACCAAAGGGGGGGACTATGGCTACACCTTC. The chain uses TRBV6-5 and TRBJ1-2, with D possibly being TRBD1 (6 bases). With 7 bases removed from V and 3 bases from J, the gap between germline ends came to 12 bases. The CDR3 sequence is 13 residues long. Germline V lookup: CDR1 MNHEY, CDR2 SVGAGI.

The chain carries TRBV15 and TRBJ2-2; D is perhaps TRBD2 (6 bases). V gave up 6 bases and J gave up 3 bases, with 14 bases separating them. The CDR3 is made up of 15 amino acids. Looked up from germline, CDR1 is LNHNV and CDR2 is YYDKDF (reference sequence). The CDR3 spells CATRGGATYTGELFF. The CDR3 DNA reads TGTGCCACCAGGGGCGGGGCCACCTACACCGGGGAGCTGTTTTTT.